The present T cell receptor beta chain was sequenced within a study of blood T cell repertoires in COVID-19. Study as a whole: Sites across the United States, Italy and Spain contributed samples from acute and convalescent COVID-19. In each case, the material was cDNA or gDNA derived from T cells, B-cell-depleted T cells, or PBMCs.

The CDR3 is made up of 15 amino acids. V was trimmed by 4 bases and J by 6 bases, leaving 18 bases between them. Germline-derived CDR1 and CDR2 are SGHRS and YFSETQ. Authors' data handling: For nucleated cells, counts were estimated from reference gene primer amplification. Profiled with immunoSEQ multiplex PCR; TCRdb holds only in-frame clones, not every one. V and J calls and clone size come straight from that table; D and trimming were deduced from the DNA. The sample has 390,000 or so clones, around 90% seen once; the top ten hold around 7%. Sequencing was carried out using peripheral blood. The V and J genes are TRBV5-1 and TRBJ2-3; no reliable D call. This receptor was identified in a man aged 18 to 35 with active or convalescent COVID-19. The CDR3 nucleotides read TGCGCCAGCAGCAATCGACTCGTCACCTCGGATACGCAGTATTTT. The encoded protein is CASSNRLVTSDTQYF.